The 2 T cell receptor beta chains below were found in one sample sequenced in a study of cytomegalovirus exposure and HLA in healthy donors. TCRdb's table, derived via immunoSEQ multiplex PCR, lists solely in-frame clones and lacks some. The data hold 200,000 to 250,000 clones, with 75% to 90% observed a single time. The specimen was PBMCs. The source is a young woman in good health and CMV-seronegative.

V gene TRBV5-6 combines with J gene TRBJ2-3, with D unclear. The length of the CDR3 is 14 residues. Trimming took off 0 bases at V and 6 bases at J, with 11 bases between the two ends. Germline values: CDR1 SGHDT, CDR2 YYEEEE. The CDR3 sequence is CASSLGGPADTQYF. CDR3 nucleotides: TGTGCCAGCAGCTTGGGCGGTCCCGCCGATACGCAGTATTTT.

This rearrangement joins TRBV6-5 to TRBJ2-7, with 9 positions matching TRBD1. The CDR3 is 13 amino acids. Germline V gene data show CDR1 as MNHEY and CDR2 as SVGAGI. The V segment lost 7 bases and the J segment 6 bases; nucleotides outside the gene matches: 7. The CDR3 region has the DNA TGTGCCAGCAAAAGGGACAGGGATGTCGAGCAGTACTTC. Protein sequence: CASKRDRDVEQYF.